This T cell receptor (beta chain) was found in a study of cytomegalovirus exposure and HLA in healthy donors. On the study more broadly: Assignment to the Caucasian-associated ancestry cluster applied to around 80% of the approximately 390 genotyped donors.

About this clone: Its antigen is not known.

Researchers ran the PCR with 60 Vbeta and 13 Jbeta primers. Using immunoSEQ multiplex PCR, the repertoire was profiled, and TCRdb retains in-frame clones only, with some absent. Of tens of thousands of clones listed, less than 80% are singletons. CDR1 and CDR2 (germline): WSHSY, SAAADI. The CDR3 sequence is 14 residues long. V lost 9 bases and J lost 10; bases outside the gene matches: 9. Study-wide results and caveats: Some TCR beta chains (around 160 of them) were listed as cytomegalovirus-associated. Because they were indistinguishable, some V segments, including TRBV6-2 and TRBV6-3, were excluded.

Although they were nominally healthy when sampled, donors likely had unrecorded immune exposures. Specimen: PBMCs. The receptor comes from a man aged 55 to 69 in good health and CMV-seropositive. This chain joins TRBV10-2 and TRBJ1-6, with 10 bases fitting TRBD1. In nucleotides, the CDR3 is TGCGCCAGGGGGACAGGGGCCGCTCAGTCACCCCTCCACTTT. Amino acid sequence: CARGTGAAQSPLHF.